This TCR beta chain was identified during a study of blood T cell repertoires in COVID-19. Germline V gives CDR1 SGHNT, CDR2 YYREEE (reference sequence). This CDR3 is built from 15 residues. V gave up 3 bases and J gave up 9 bases, with 19 bases separating them. The assay was immunoSEQ multiplex PCR, and TCRdb's table has in-frame clones only and misses some. The sample lists 140,000 to 150,000 clones; about 88% were seen once. The sequence was collected from a human donor with COVID-19, enrolled during active disease. The donor label of this sample is uncertain. This rearrangement joins TRBV5-4 to TRBJ1-3, with a weak D call TRBD1 (5 bases). The material sequenced was peripheral blood. As DNA, the CDR3 is TGTGCCAGCAGCTCCGGGGGACTGCTTGGGGGCACCATATATTTT. It encodes CASSSGGLLGGTIYF.